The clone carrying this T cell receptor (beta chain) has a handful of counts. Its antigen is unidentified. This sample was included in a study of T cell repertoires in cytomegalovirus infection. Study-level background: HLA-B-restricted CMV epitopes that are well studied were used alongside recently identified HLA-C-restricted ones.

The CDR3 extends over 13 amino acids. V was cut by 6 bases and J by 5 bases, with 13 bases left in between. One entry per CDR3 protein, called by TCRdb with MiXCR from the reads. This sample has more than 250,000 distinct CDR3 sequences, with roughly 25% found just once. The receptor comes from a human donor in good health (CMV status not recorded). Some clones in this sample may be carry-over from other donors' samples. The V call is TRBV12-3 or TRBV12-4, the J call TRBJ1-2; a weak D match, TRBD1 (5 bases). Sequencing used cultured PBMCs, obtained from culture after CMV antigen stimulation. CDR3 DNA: TGTGCCAGCAGCCTTAGGGGCAAATATGGCTACACCTTC. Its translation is CASSLRGKYGYTF.